The rows below give T cell receptor beta chains drawn from one sample of a study of OX40 agonist ivuxolimab in advanced cancers. Clones were sequenced by immunoSEQ multiplex PCR, and TCRdb holds only the in-frame ones, with some missing. The table includes almost 90,000 clones, approximately 87% detected once. This sample comprised CD4+ or CD8+ T cells sorted from blood, obtained in a trial of the OX40 agonist ivuxolimab. These receptors were obtained from an adult with an advanced solid tumor such as melanoma, head and neck, liver or kidney cancer. Each CDR3 is given without its conserved first and last residue. Each record gives: V gene, J gene, clone size, CDR3 protein. Clone size appears in some rows only: once, few, many, or a class for an expanded clone.

V gene: TRBV29-1; J gene: TRBJ1-5; clone size: -; CDR3 protein: SVGQGKGQPQH
V gene: TRBV7-2; J gene: TRBJ2-7; clone size: -; CDR3 protein: ASSLEGDRGRYEQY
V gene: TRBV14; J gene: TRBJ2-3; clone size: -; CDR3 protein: ASSQDRTDTQY
V gene: TRBV7-6; J gene: TRBJ2-5; clone size: -; CDR3 protein: ASSLGSAAETQY
V gene: TRBV19; J gene: TRBJ1-5; clone size: once; CDR3 protein: ASTGTGNPNQPQH
V gene: TRBV7-2; J gene: TRBJ1-2; clone size: -; CDR3 protein: ASSLAQGLEGYT
V gene: TRBV19; J gene: TRBJ2-5; clone size: -; CDR3 protein: ASSIAGRRAQETQY
V gene: TRBV30; J gene: TRBJ2-1; clone size: -; CDR3 protein: ASQEWTDNEQF
V gene: TRBV5-1; J gene: TRBJ2-5; clone size: -; CDR3 protein: ASTLGGYQETQY
V gene: TRBV25-1; J gene: TRBJ2-6; clone size: few; CDR3 protein: ASSEGISGANVLT
V gene: TRBV11-2; J gene: TRBJ2-2; clone size: -; CDR3 protein: ASSLAGWAGELF
V gene: TRBV10-2; J gene: TRBJ2-7; clone size: once; CDR3 protein: ASSESTPGLPHNEQY
V gene: TRBV19; J gene: TRBJ1-2; clone size: once; CDR3 protein: ASSIWTASTGSGGYT
V gene: TRBV13; J gene: TRBJ2-7; clone size: -; CDR3 protein: ASSSLRASSGGNEQY
V gene: TRBV25-1; J gene: TRBJ2-5; clone size: -; CDR3 protein: ASSPGPVGETQY
V gene: TRBV9; J gene: TRBJ2-1; clone size: -; CDR3 protein: ASSVGLAEGEEQF
V gene: TRBV11-2; J gene: -; clone size: -; CDR3 protein: ASSQDRGSNEQY
V gene: TRBV21-1; J gene: TRBJ1-5; clone size: -; CDR3 protein: ASPPGQGKPQH
V gene: TRBV4-1; J gene: TRBJ1-4; clone size: -; CDR3 protein: ASSPLQGALF
V gene: TRBV29-1; J gene: TRBJ2-3; clone size: -; CDR3 protein: SAGGTDTQY
V gene: TRBV6-6; J gene: TRBJ2-2; clone size: -; CDR3 protein: ASSKTSGMGGELF
V gene: TRBV6-1; J gene: TRBJ2-7; clone size: -; CDR3 protein: ASIGEPWAGHEQY
V gene: TRBV5-6; J gene: TRBJ1-5; clone size: -; CDR3 protein: ASSPTGSNQPQH
V gene: TRBV7-8; J gene: TRBJ2-3; clone size: -; CDR3 protein: ASSFVDGRDTQY
V gene: TRBV5-1; J gene: TRBJ2-5; clone size: -; CDR3 protein: ASSYPSQREGPRETQY
V gene: TRBV29-1; J gene: TRBJ2-7; clone size: -; CDR3 protein: SVVPRASYEQY
V gene: TRBV7-2; J gene: TRBJ2-7; clone size: -; CDR3 protein: ASSFHYEQY
V gene: TRBV30; J gene: TRBJ1-6; clone size: -; CDR3 protein: AWSVDSPLH
V gene: TRBV18; J gene: TRBJ2-5; clone size: -; CDR3 protein: ASSPKQKLFETQY
V gene: TRBV5-4; J gene: TRBJ2-5; clone size: -; CDR3 protein: ASSLVSEETQY
V gene: TRBV6-5; J gene: TRBJ1-1; clone size: -; CDR3 protein: ASSYSATEAF
V gene: TRBV4-1; J gene: TRBJ1-1; clone size: -; CDR3 protein: ASSYEGTTEAF
V gene: TRBV15; J gene: TRBJ2-6; clone size: -; CDR3 protein: ATSFTGAGANVLT
V gene: TRBV5-6; J gene: TRBJ2-7; clone size: -; CDR3 protein: ASSWGQASYEQY
V gene: TRBV9; J gene: TRBJ2-3; clone size: -; CDR3 protein: ASSVSPTPTDTQY
V gene: TRBV9; J gene: TRBJ2-3; clone size: once; CDR3 protein: ASSSEGAGTDTQY
V gene: TRBV5-1; J gene: TRBJ1-2; clone size: -; CDR3 protein: ASSSLLANYGYT
V gene: TRBV30; J gene: TRBJ1-5; clone size: -; CDR3 protein: AYKVGGGPQH
V gene: TRBV5-4; J gene: TRBJ1-1; clone size: -; CDR3 protein: ASSLGADAF
V gene: TRBV7-7; J gene: TRBJ2-1; clone size: -; CDR3 protein: ASSFNRDNEQF
V gene: TRBV5-1; J gene: TRBJ2-7; clone size: -; CDR3 protein: ASSLGFTGAYEQY
V gene: TRBV5-6; J gene: TRBJ2-7; clone size: -; CDR3 protein: ASSLDTLYEQY
V gene: TRBV2; J gene: TRBJ2-7; clone size: once; CDR3 protein: ASTRSGGAYEQY
V gene: TRBV11-2; J gene: TRBJ2-5; clone size: -; CDR3 protein: ASSQTSGVQETQY
V gene: TRBV29-1; J gene: TRBJ2-1; clone size: -; CDR3 protein: SVEPALGFWTSDYNEQF